The clone carrying this T cell receptor delta chain was counted at least ten times. The antigen is not known. Vgamma9/Vdelta2+ and Vdelta2-negative gammadelta T cells were flow-sorted from PBMC for bulk sequencing. This entry is derived from a study of γδ T cells in repeated Plasmodium falciparum infection. General study results and limits: Malian children's Vdelta2-negative repertoires appeared more expanded and less diverse than Australians'.

The CDR3 has 19 residues. V lost 2 bases to trimming and J lost 10 bases; unmatched junction nucleotides: 25. Germline V lookup: CDR1 TSWWSYY, CDR2 QGS. TCRdb used CATT to re-call clones from the multiplex PCR reads. This sample has roughly 93,000 delta-chain clones; roughly 0.9% occur once, and the top ten carry roughly 9.9%. The TCR was taken from a pool of human donors (malaria-infected and uninfected, not separated). The source material was gamma-delta T cells from blood. This rearrangement joins TRDV1 to TRDJ1, with 7 bases lining up with TRDD3. The chain's CDR3 is CALGEYSIAPAGGLGRLIF. CDR3 sequence (DNA): TGTGCTCTTGGGGAATATTCGATCGCCCCGGCAGGGGGATTGGGGAGACTCATCTTT.